Described below is a single T cell receptor beta chain sequence and its context. This record belongs to a study of CD8 T cells in ankylosing spondylitis. Quantitative barcoded 5'-RACE was used to prepare TCR beta libraries. TCRdb passed the 5' RACE reads through MiXCR, listing each CDR3 protein once. The sample holds over 150,000 distinct CDR3 sequences, more than 10% seen once. CDR3 size: 12 residues. Germline values: CDR1 MGHRA, CDR2 YSYEKL. V lost 2 bases to trimming and J lost 0 bases, with 2 bases between them. This chain joins TRBV4-1 and TRBJ2-7; D is unresolved. This clonotype was obtained from a male donor with ankylosing spondylitis or in good health (not recorded which). The material sequenced was blood, either unsorted or a sorted T cell fraction (not recorded which). The DNA of the CDR3 is TGCGCCAGCAGCCAAATCTCCTACGAGCAGTACTTC. It encodes CASSQISYEQYF.